This T cell receptor beta chain was obtained from a study of memory CD4+ T cells and cytomegalovirus serostatus. This clone turned up a few times. The antigen is not known. V lost 2 bases, J lost 0 bases, and 7 bases stayed unmatched. Germline V lookup: CDR1 MNHEY, CDR2 SMNVEV (reference sequence). The CDR3 loop spans 17 amino acids. The study, taken as a whole, reports: The CMV-associated TCR signature appears largely within the CD4+ memory repertoire.

Repertoires were generated with immunoSEQ multiplex PCR, while TCRdb's copy carries only in-frame clones and drops some. The sample carries about 58,000 clones, roughly 84% recorded once. The sort gate was single viable CD3+CD4+CD8-CD45RO+ cells for memory CD4+ T cells. The chain employs TRBV27 and TRBJ2-3, with TRBD2 matching 8 bases. Sequenced material: memory CD4+ T cells from blood. The clonotype was recovered from an adult in good health and CMV-seronegative. Some clones in this sample may be carry-over from other donors' samples. The CDR3 spells CASSLGTRLSSTDTQYF. CDR3 nucleotides: TGTGCCAGCAGTTTAGGGACTAGGTTATCTAGCACAGATACGCAGTATTTT.